This note documents a single TCR beta chain sequence. The antigen is unknown. Libraries were UMI-labeled 5' RACE TRB cDNA. TCRdb reanalyzed the 5' RACE reads, giving one entry per CDR3 protein sequence and no DNA. Here the sample table reports under 150,000 distinct CDR3 sequences. Germline CDR1 LNHDA, CDR2 SQIVND (reference sequence). This CDR3 region has 15 residues. The CD45RO-CCR7+CD27+CD95- phenotype denoted naive CD8+ T cells. The sample is drawn from a study of CXCR3-negative and CXCR3-positive naive CD8 T cells. About the study: The libraries yielded 130 million or so TRB reads, about 1.5 +/- 0.3 million each.

Study-level results: Hydrophobicity was higher for TRB CDR3s found in CXCR3-positive naive cells than in CXCR3-negative naive cells.

This sequence originates from a human donor in good health. Some clones in this sample may be carry-over from other donors' samples. The chain joins TRBV19 to TRBJ2-1; absent DNA, TCRdb's TRBD2 call cannot be checked. The sequencing sample was made of naive CXCR3+ CD8+ T cells from blood. Subset in this sample: CD45RO-CCR7+CD27+CD95- naive CD8+ T cells expressing CXCR3 (TNR3+). The chain's CDR3 is CASTISAGTYNEQFF.